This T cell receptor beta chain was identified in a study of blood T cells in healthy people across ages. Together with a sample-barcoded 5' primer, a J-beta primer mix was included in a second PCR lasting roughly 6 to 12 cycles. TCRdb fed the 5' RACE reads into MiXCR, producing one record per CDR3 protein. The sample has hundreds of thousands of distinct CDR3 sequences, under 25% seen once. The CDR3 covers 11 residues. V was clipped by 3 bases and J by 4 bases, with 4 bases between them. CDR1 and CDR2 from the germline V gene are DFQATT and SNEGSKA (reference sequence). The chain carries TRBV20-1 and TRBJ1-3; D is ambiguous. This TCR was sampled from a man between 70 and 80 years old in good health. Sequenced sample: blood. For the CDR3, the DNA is TGCAGTGCTAGTTTCGGAAACACCATATATTTT. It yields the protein CSASFGNTIYF.